Listed here are 8 T cell receptor beta chains from one sample, sequenced in a study of blood T cell repertoires in COVID-19. Some clones are missing from TCRdb's copy, which holds only in-frame ones; the method was immunoSEQ multiplex PCR. This table has approximately 170,000 clones, almost 85% appearing once. Material: peripheral blood. The receptors here all came from a man aged 40-55 years who had recovered from COVID-19.

This clone was seen a single time. The chain employs TRBV28 and TRBJ2-7, with 9 bases matching TRBD1. CDR1 is MDHEN and CDR2 is SYDVKM in the germline V gene. With 2 bases clipped from V and 3 bases from J, the junction kept 5 bases outside the gene matches. The CDR3 runs to 15 residues. The CDR3 is CASSLIQGAFYEQYF. CDR3 nucleotides: TGTGCCAGCAGTTTAATACAGGGGGCCTTCTACGAGCAGTACTTC.

The V call is TRBV11-3, the J call TRBJ2-7; the D gene is possibly TRBD2 (6 bases). The germline V gene encodes CDR1 SGHNT and CDR2 YENEEA. Trimming left V 5 bases short and J 3 bases short, with 17 bases between. The CDR3 consists of 15 residues. The CDR3 DNA reads as TGTGCCAGCAGCCAGAGGGCGGGATCGGGCTACGAGCAGTACTTC. This gives the protein CASSQRAGSGYEQYF. The variable domain in full, completed from reference TRBV11-3 and TRBJ2-7, reads EAGVVQSPRYKIIEKKQPVAFWCNPISGHNTLYWYLQNLGQGPELLIRYENEEAVDDSQLPKDRFSAERLKGVDSTLKIQPAELGDSAVYLCASSQRAGSGYEQYFGPGTRLTVT.

In its sample, this clone was seen a few times. The V and J genes are TRBV21-1 and TRBJ2-4; TRBD1 reflects the table's D call only, with no check against the DNA. TRBV21-1 is classified as a pseudogene. This CDR3 region has 15 residues. The CDR3 coding sequence is TGTGCCAGCCGAACGCCGGGACAGGGTAGGAACATTCAGTACTTC. Its translation: CASRTPGQGRNIQYF.

The chain couples TRBV11-3 to TRBJ2-7; D may be TRBD2 (6 bases). CDR1 and CDR2 (germline): SGHNT, YENEEA. V gave up 5 bases and J gave up 6 bases, with 17 bases separating them. The CDR3 has 14 residues. The CDR3 DNA sequence: TGTGCCAGCAGCCCCCGGGGGACCACGGGCGAGCAGTACTTC. It codes for CASSPRGTTGEQYF.

The chain carries TRBV9 and TRBJ2-5, with D perhaps TRBD1 (6 bases). Trimming shortened V by 3 bases and J by 3 bases, and 9 bases separated the two germline ends. This CDR3 is built from 13 residues. CDR1 and CDR2 from the germline V gene are SGDLS and YYNGEE. The CDR3 DNA follows: TGTGCCAGCAGCGAGGCAGGGGAAGAGACCCAGTACTTC. Translation: CASSEAGEETQYF.

This clone was seen at least ten times. The chain couples TRBV7-9 to TRBJ2-7, with unresolved D. This CDR3 has 12 residues. The V and J ends lost 5 bases and 5 bases respectively, with 10 bases between them. The germline gives CDR1 SEHNR, CDR2 FQNEAQ (reference sequence). CDR3 in DNA: TGTGCCAGCAGCCCATCGGTACACGAGCAGTACTTC. It translates to CASSPSVHEQYF.

This CDR3 is CASSGLDRGRYGYTF. Here the CDR3 DNA reads TGTGCCAGCAGTGGACTCGACAGGGGGCGCTATGGCTACACCTTC. The chain couples TRBV27 to TRBJ1-2; TRBD1 matches 10 bases. The CDR3 totals 15 residues. From germline, CDR1 is MNHEY and CDR2 SMNVEV (reference sequence). J lost 4 bases, V lost 5 bases, and 7 bases had no gene match.

V usage is TRBV5-4 and J usage is TRBJ2-1; TRBD2 matches at 11 bases. Germline V CDR1 and CDR2: SGHNT, YYREEE (reference sequence). CDR3 length: 15 residues. J was trimmed by 6 bases and V by 4 bases; bases with no gene match: 6. CDR3 region: CASSQPTSGSNEQFF. In nucleotides, the CDR3 is TGTGCCAGCAGCCAACCTACTAGCGGGAGCAATGAGCAGTTCTTC.